This is a list of T cell receptor beta chains from one sample in a study of PD-L1 blockade in urothelial cancer. The repertoire was sequenced with immunoSEQ multiplex PCR; TCRdb's copy has only in-frame clones and lacks some. The sample includes some 110,000 clones, approximately 90% of them seen just once. This specimen consisted of PBMCs, obtained around atezolizumab (anti-PD-L1) treatment. The receptors here all came from a man aged 60 to 75 with urothelial cancer. The CDR3 runs from the conserved cysteine through the conserved F or W. Fields, in order: clone size, J gene, V gene, D gene, CDR3 protein, CDR3 DNA. The D gene is left open where the match is weak. Clone size is stated in some rows and not others, as once, few, many or a class when expanded.

>NA|TRBJ2-7|TRBV5-6|NA
CASSLIAGETYEQYF
TGTGCCAGCAGCTTGATTGCAGGGGAGACCTACGAGCAGTACTTC
>NA|TRBJ1-2|TRBV30|NA
CAWEGEAGVGGYTF
TGTGCCTGGGAAGGGGAGGCCGGGGTTGGTGGCTACACCTTC
>NA|TRBJ2-6|TRBV10-1|NA
CTPLAQDSPNSGANVLTF
TGCACTCCCCTTGCCCAGGACAGTCCAAACTCTGGGGCCAACGTCCTGACTTTC
>NA|TRBJ1-2|TRBV5-1|TRBD1
CASSQGTGSTSYTF
TGCGCCAGCAGTCAAGGGACAGGGTCGACGAGCTACACCTTC
>NA|TRBJ2-1|TRBV6-6|TRBD2
CASSGRAGGLFDEQFF
TGTGCCAGCAGTGGACGAGCGGGGGGGCTCTTTGATGAGCAGTTCTTC
>NA|TRBJ2-1|TRBV19|NA
CASSISASRDNEQFF
TGTGCCAGTAGTATCTCGGCTAGCAGAGACAATGAGCAGTTCTTC
>once|TRBJ2-1|TRBV5-1|TRBD2
CASSLREGLYSEQFF
TGCGCCAGCAGCTTGAGGGAGGGCCTCTACAGTGAGCAGTTCTTC
>NA|TRBJ2-1|TRBV30|NA
CAWQDIYNEQFF
TGTGCCTGGCAAGACATTTACAATGAGCAGTTCTTC
>NA|TRBJ1-4|TRBV6-6|NA
CASSHRGFANEKLFF
TGTGCCAGCTCCCATAGGGGGTTTGCTAATGAAAAACTGTTTTTT
>NA|TRBJ2-1|TRBV4-3|TRBD1
CASRQGAGSYNEQFF
TGCGCCAGCCGACAGGGGGCGGGCTCCTACAATGAGCAGTTCTTC
>NA|TRBJ1-1|TRBV20-1|TRBD1
CIEWTGGFAFF
TGCATTGAGTGGACAGGGGGTTTCGCTTTCTTT
>NA|TRBJ2-2|TRBV19|TRBD1
CATRPRQGIPGELFF
TGTGCCACTAGGCCGAGACAGGGGATTCCCGGGGAGCTGTTTTTT
>NA|TRBJ1-2|TRBV4-1|NA
CASSQGSGPIRGGGYTF
TGCGCCAGCAGCCAAGGGTCAGGACCTATTCGGGGTGGTGGCTACACCTTC
>few|TRBJ1-1|TRBV30|NA
CAWSPPRRNTEAFF
TGTGCCTGGAGTCCCCCCCGCAGGAACACTGAAGCTTTCTTT
>NA|TRBJ2-2|TRBV19|TRBD2
CASRGVIAGTGELFF
TGTGCCAGTAGGGGGGTGATAGCGGGAACCGGGGAGCTGTTTTTT
>NA|TRBJ2-5|TRBV11-2|TRBD1
CASSRTSQGQTQYF
TGTGCCAGCAGCCGAACCTCACAGGGGCAGACCCAGTACTTC
>NA|TRBJ2-7|TRBV5-1|TRBD2
CASSRGGQGRTSGRDANPHEQYF
TGCGCCAGCAGCCGGGGGGGACAGGGGCGGACTAGCGGGAGGGACGCCAACCCCCACGAGCAGTACTTC
>NA|TRBJ2-6|TRBV9|NA
CASSVEAGMISGANVLTF
TGTGCCAGCAGCGTAGAGGCAGGGATGATCTCTGGGGCCAACGTCCTGACTTTC
>few|TRBJ1-1|TRBV18|TRBD1
CASSPMDRVNTEAFF
TGTGCCAGCTCACCGATGGACAGGGTAAACACTGAAGCTTTCTTT
>NA|TRBJ1-2|TRBV12-5|TRBD1
CASGLGQGNYGYTF
TGTGCTAGTGGTTTGGGACAGGGAAACTATGGCTACACCTTC
>NA|TRBJ1-2|TRBV11-2|NA
CASSLVPGNEGYGYTF
TGTGCCAGCAGCTTAGTTCCGGGGAACGAGGGCTATGGCTACACCTTC
>NA|TRBJ2-4|TRBV11-3|NA
CASSLEREIQYF
TGTGCCAGCAGCTTAGAGAGGGAGATCCAGTACTTC
>NA|TRBJ1-5|TRBV19|NA
CASSMQGGSNQPQHF
TGTGCCAGTAGTATGCAGGGTGGTAGCAATCAGCCCCAGCATTTT
>NA|TRBJ1-3|TRBV7-9|NA
CASSWESSGNTIYF
TGTGCCAGCAGCTGGGAGAGCTCTGGAAACACCATATATTTT
>NA|TRBJ2-1|TRBV2|TRBD2
CASSERTSGDNEQFF
TGTGCCAGCAGTGAGAGGACTAGCGGGGACAATGAGCAGTTCTTC
>NA|TRBJ2-7|TRBV7-6|TRBD1
CASSSDRGALDEQYF
TGTGCCAGCAGCTCAGACAGGGGGGCTTTGGACGAGCAGTACTTC
>NA|TRBJ2-1|TRBV7-2|NA
CASSWREGDAFF
TGTGCCAGCAGCTGGAGGGAAGGCGACGCGTTCTTC
>NA|TRBJ2-5|TRBV5-1|TRBD1
CASSWDRLQETQYF
TGCGCCAGCAGCTGGGACAGACTACAAGAGACCCAGTACTTC
>NA|TRBJ2-6|TRBV5-6|TRBD1
CASRYGQGYSGANVLTF
TGTGCCAGCAGATACGGACAGGGCTACTCTGGGGCCAACGTCCTGACTTTC
>NA|TRBJ1-1|TRBV18|NA
CASSPQPLQGRYVTEAFF
TGTGCCAGCTCACCCCAACCGTTGCAGGGCAGATATGTAACTGAAGCTTTCTTT
>few|TRBJ1-2|TRBV6-5|NA
CASSYSRMGGGYTF
TGTGCCAGCAGTTACTCGAGAATGGGGGGTGGCTACACCTTC
>NA|TRBJ1-2|TRBV6-5|NA
CASSYSRFGYGYTF
TGTGCCAGCAGTTACTCCAGGTTCGGCTATGGCTACACCTTC
>once|TRBJ2-3|TRBV2|TRBD1
CASRTTGVDTQYF
TGTGCCAGCAGAACTACAGGGGTGGATACGCAGTATTTT